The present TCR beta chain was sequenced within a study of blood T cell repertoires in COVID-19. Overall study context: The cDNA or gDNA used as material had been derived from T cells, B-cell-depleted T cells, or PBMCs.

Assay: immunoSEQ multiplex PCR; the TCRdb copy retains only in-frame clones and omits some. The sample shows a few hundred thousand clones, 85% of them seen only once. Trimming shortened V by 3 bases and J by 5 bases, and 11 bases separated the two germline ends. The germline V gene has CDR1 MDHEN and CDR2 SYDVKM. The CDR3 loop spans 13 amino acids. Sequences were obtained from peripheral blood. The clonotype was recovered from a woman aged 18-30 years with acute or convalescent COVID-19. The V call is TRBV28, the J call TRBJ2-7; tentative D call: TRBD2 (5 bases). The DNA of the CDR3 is TGTGCCAGCAGTTTGCCGATGAGGGACGAGCAGTACTTC. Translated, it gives CASSLPMRDEQYF.